The clone carrying this T cell receptor beta chain was seen many times. As yet, its antigen is unknown. Libraries used 2 million unsorted PBMCs kept frozen in RNAlater. This specimen belongs to a study of neurological immune-mediated disorders. The method for making cDNA was 5'RACE, and it used 10-nucleotide random UMIs. From 15-18 subjects, every sequencing run obtained over 160 million TCR-beta sequences. TCRdb ran MiXCR on the 5' RACE reads and lists one entry per CDR3 protein. Here the sample spans tens of thousands of distinct CDR3 sequences, 2.5% to 3% being singletons. Study-wide results and caveats: Whereas HTLV-1-associated myelopathy showed the most TCR clonal expansion, multiple sclerosis showed the least, with levels below those of healthy controls.

CDR3 size: 14 residues. Germline V lookup: CDR1 KGHSH, CDR2 LQKENI. Between the trimmed V and J ends, which lost 3 bases and 6 bases, there was a span of 11 bases. This clonotype was obtained from a woman aged 25 to 39 with multiple sclerosis. This rearrangement joins TRBV18 to TRBJ1-4; maybe TRBD1 (6 bases). The sequenced material came from PBMCs. As DNA, the CDR3 is TGTGCCAGCTCACCCTCGGGGGCGGATGAAAAACTGTTTTTT. Its translation is CASSPSGADEKLFF.